The sample holds a few counts of the clone carrying this T cell receptor beta chain. This record belongs to a study of human T cells and chemical hapten exposure. The CDR3 covers 15 residues. From germline, CDR1 is SGHRS and CDR2 YFSETQ. The junction had 10 bases not matched to a gene; V was cut back by 1 base and J by 8 bases. Each CDR3 protein is one row after TCRdb ran MiXCR on the RACE reads. The sample includes some 78,000 distinct CDR3 sequences, over 8.5% of them seen just once. Time point indicated: healthy volunteer bleed at 6 weeks. Total RNA was isolated from unfractionated whole blood. The specimen was whole blood. The source of this sequence is a male donor in good health. Some clones in this sample may be carry-over from other donors' samples. The chain links TRBV5-1 to TRBJ1-2; TRBD1 agrees at 8 bases. CDR3 sequence: CASSLTRDRSRGYTF. The CDR3 DNA sequence: TGCGCCAGCAGCTTGACCCGGGACAGGTCTCGGGGCTACACCTTC.